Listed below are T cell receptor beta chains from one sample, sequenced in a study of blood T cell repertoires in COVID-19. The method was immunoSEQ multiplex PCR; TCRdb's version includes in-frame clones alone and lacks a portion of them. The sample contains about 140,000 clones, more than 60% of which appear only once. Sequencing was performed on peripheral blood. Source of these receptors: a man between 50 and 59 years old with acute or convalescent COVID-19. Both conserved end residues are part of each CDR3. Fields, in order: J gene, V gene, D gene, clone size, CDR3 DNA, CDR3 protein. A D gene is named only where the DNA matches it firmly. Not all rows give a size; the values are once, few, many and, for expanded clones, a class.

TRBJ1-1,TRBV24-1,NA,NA,TGTGCCACCAGTGGTTCGGTGAACACTGAAGCTTTCTTT,CATSGSVNTEAFF
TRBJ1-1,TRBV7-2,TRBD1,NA,TGTGCCAGCAGCTTAGCAGGGACAGGGGGCTGGAACACTGAAGCTTTCTTT,CASSLAGTGGWNTEAFF
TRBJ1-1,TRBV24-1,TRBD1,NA,TGTGCCACCAGTGATTTGCGAGGGACAGGGGGGACTGAAGCTTTCTTT,CATSDLRGTGGTEAFF
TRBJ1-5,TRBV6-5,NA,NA,TGTGCCACCATACTGGGGCGGTATCAGCCCCAGCATTTT,CATILGRYQPQHF
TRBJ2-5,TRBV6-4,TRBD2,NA,TGTGCCAGCAGTGCCCTAGCGGGGGGGCAAGAGACCCAGTACTTC,CASSALAGGQETQYF
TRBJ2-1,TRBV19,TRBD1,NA,TGTGCCAGTAGACCGACAGGGGGCGGCCTCGATGAGCAGTTCTTC,CASRPTGGGLDEQFF
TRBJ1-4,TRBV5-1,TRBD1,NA,TGCGCCAGCAGGGACAGGGGGCTGTCTAATGAAAAACTGTTTTTT,CASRDRGLSNEKLFF
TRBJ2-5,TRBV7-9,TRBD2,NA,TGTGCCAGCAGCTTACCTCGCCGACTAGCGGGAGAACAAGAGACCCAGTACTTC,CASSLPRRLAGEQETQYF
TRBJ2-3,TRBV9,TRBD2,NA,TGTGCCAGCAGCGCACTAGCGGGGGGCACAGATACGCAGTATTTT,CASSALAGGTDTQYF
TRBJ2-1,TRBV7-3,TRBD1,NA,TGTGCCAGCAGCCCGACAGGGGTCGGGATTGAGCAGTTCTTC,CASSPTGVGIEQFF
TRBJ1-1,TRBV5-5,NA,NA,TGTGCCAGCAGCTCCGACTCCTCATCGGGGGACACTGAAGCTTTCTTT,CASSSDSSSGDTEAFF
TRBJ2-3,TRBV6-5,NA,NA,TGTGCCAGCAAGGACAATTTGGGCACAGATACGCAGTATTTT,CASKDNLGTDTQYF
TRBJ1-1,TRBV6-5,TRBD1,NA,TGTGCCAGCAGTTACCTCGGACAGGTGAACACTGAAGCTTTCTTT,CASSYLGQVNTEAFF
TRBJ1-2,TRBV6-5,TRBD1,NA,TGTGCCAGCAGTAAGGACAGGACGTATGGCTACACCTTC,CASSKDRTYGYTF
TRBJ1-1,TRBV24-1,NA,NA,TGTGCCACCAGTGGACATATGAACACTGAAGCTTTCTTT,CATSGHMNTEAFF
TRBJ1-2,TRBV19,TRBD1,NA,TGTGCCAGTATTAACAGGGGACACAACTATGGCTACACCTTC,CASINRGHNYGYTF
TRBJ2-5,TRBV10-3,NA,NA,TGTGCCATCAGTGATCAGGGGGGTGACCAAGAGACCCAGTACTTC,CAISDQGGDQETQYF
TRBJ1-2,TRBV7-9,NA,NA,TGTGCCAGCAGCTTAGGTTCAGGGTCCTATGGCTACACCTTC,CASSLGSGSYGYTF
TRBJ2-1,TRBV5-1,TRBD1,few,TGCGCCAGCAGCCCCCTGGGACAGAATTACAATGAGCAGTTCTTC,CASSPLGQNYNEQFF
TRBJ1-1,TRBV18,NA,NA,TGTGCCAGCTCACCACCCCAGGGGCTCACTGAAGCTTTCTTT,CASSPPQGLTEAFF
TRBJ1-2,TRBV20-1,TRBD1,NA,TGCAGTGCTAGTGGGGACAGGGGGCTCCATGGCTACACCTTC,CSASGDRGLHGYTF
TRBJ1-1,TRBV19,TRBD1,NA,TGTGCCACTAACAGGGGGCTCAACACTGAAGCTTTCTTT,CATNRGLNTEAFF
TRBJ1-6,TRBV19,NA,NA,TGTGCCAGTAGTGTCGGAGGCCCCTATAATTCACCCCTCCACTTT,CASSVGGPYNSPLHF
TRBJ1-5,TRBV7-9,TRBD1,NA,TGTGCCAGCAGCTCAGGAGGGGGCCGGAATCAGCCCCAGCATTTT,CASSSGGGRNQPQHF
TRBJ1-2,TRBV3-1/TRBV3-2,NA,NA,TGTGCCAGCAGCCAATATGACAGATCAGGCTACACCTTC,CASSQYDRSGYTF
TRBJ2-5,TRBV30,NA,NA,TGTGCCTGGGGTGGGGGGCCCGGTTCGACCCAGTACTTC,CAWGGGPGSTQYF
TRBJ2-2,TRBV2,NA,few,TGTGCCAGTAGTGGTAGACAAAACACCGGGGAGCTGTTTTTT,CASSGRQNTGELFF
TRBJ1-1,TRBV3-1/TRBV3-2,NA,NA,TGTGCCAGCAGCCAAGATCCAGGGACAAGCAGCTTGAACACTGAAGCTTTCTTT,CASSQDPGTSSLNTEAFF
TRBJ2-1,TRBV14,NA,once,TGTGCCAGCAGGACGACTAGTTTCGGTGAGCAGTTCTTC,CASRTTSFGEQFF
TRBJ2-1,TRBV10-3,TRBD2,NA,TGTGCCTCCCGGAATAGCGGGGGCCGTTTTTCCTACAATGAGCAGTTCTTC,CASRNSGGRFSYNEQFF
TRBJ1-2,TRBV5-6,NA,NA,TGTGCCAGCAGCTTGGTGGGGACAAGTTATGGCTACACCTTC,CASSLVGTSYGYTF
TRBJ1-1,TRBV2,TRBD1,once,TGTGCCAGCAGTGAAGCGGGACAGGGGTTCACTGAAGCTTTCTTT,CASSEAGQGFTEAFF
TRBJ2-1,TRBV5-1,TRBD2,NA,TGCGCCAGCAGCCGGGGACTAGCGGGGGGCCGACCCTACAATGAGCAGTTCTTC,CASSRGLAGGRPYNEQFF
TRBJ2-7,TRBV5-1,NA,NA,TGCGCCAGCAGCTTGGACAGCCCCTACGAGCAGTACTTC,CASSLDSPYEQYF
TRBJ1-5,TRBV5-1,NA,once,TGCGCCAGCAGCCTGCTACCGGGGCAGCCCCAGCATTTT,CASSLLPGQPQHF
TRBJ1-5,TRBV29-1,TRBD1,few,TGCAGCGCGGTGACGGACAGGGATAGCAATCAGCCCCAGCATTTT,CSAVTDRDSNQPQHF
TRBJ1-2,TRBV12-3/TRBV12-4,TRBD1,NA,TGTGCCAGCAGTTTAGACAGGGGTGGAATGGGCACCTTC,CASSLDRGGMGTF
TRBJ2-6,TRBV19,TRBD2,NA,TGTGCCAGTAGTATTAGCGGGATGATCTCTGGGGCCAACGTCCTGACTTTC,CASSISGMISGANVLTF
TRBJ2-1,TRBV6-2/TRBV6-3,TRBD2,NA,TGTGCCAGCAGCCCTGGGTTAATAGCGGGACCCAATGAGCAGTTCTTC,CASSPGLIAGPNEQFF
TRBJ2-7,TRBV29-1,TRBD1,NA,TGCAGCGTAAGACGGGACAGCTCCTACGAGCAGTACTTC,CSVRRDSSYEQYF
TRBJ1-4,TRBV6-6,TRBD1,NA,TGTGCCAGCAGCCGAACCCGGACAGGAATTAATGAAAAACTGTTTTTT,CASSRTRTGINEKLFF
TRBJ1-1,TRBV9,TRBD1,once,TGTGCCAGCAGCGTAGGCCGGACAGGGGGTATGAACACTGAAGCTTTCTTT,CASSVGRTGGMNTEAFF
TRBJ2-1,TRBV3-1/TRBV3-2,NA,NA,TGTGCCAGCAGCCTACTTCTAAGGGGTGAGCAGTTCTTC,CASSLLLRGEQFF
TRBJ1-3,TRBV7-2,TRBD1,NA,TGTGCCAGCAGCTCCGACAGGGGGCTCGGAAACACCATATATTTT,CASSSDRGLGNTIYF
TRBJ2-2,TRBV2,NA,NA,TGTGCCAGCAGCTATACCGCCGGGGAGCTGTTTTTT,CASSYTAGELFF
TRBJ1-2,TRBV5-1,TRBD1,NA,TGCGCCAGCAGCCCCGACAGGGGCGGTGGCTACACCTTC,CASSPDRGGGYTF
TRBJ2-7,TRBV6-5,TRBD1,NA,TGTGCCAGCAGAACGGGACAGACCCCCTACGAGCAGTACTTC,CASRTGQTPYEQYF
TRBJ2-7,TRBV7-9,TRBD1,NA,TGTGCCAGCAGCTTCGGACAGGGGGTCTGGGACGAGCAGTACTTC,CASSFGQGVWDEQYF